This T cell receptor beta chain was found in a study of blood T cell repertoires in COVID-19. Germline CDR1 reads PRHDT; CDR2 reads FYEKMQ (reference sequence). V lost 3 bases to trimming and J lost 4 bases, with 9 bases between them. This CDR3 comprises 14 residues. Residents of 20 to 25 US areas, aged about 18 to 89 years, made up the participants. Here immunoSEQ multiplex PCR was the method, and the copy in TCRdb shows in-frame clones only, minus some. The table shows around 300,000 clones, with approximately 88% occurring only once. The sample taken for sequencing was PBMCs or T cells enriched from blood (not recorded which). This clonotype was sampled from a middle-aged woman who had recovered from COVID-19. The chain is built from TRBV13 and TRBJ2-2; no definite D call. The CDR3 DNA is TGTGCCAGCAGCTTGAAGCCCGGCACCGGGGAGCTGTTTTTT. Its translation: CASSLKPGTGELFF.